The present T cell receptor beta chain was sequenced within a study of blood T cell repertoires in COVID-19. Study as a whole: Samples representing acute and convalescent COVID-19 were sourced from the United States, Italy and Spain. In each case, the material was cDNA or gDNA derived from T cells, B-cell-depleted T cells, or PBMCs.

The CDR3 covers 14 residues. V was pared by 6 bases and J by 4 bases, with 14 bases between. CDR1 is LGHNA, CDR2 YSLEER, per germline. Using immunoSEQ multiplex PCR, the repertoire was profiled, and TCRdb retains in-frame clones only, with some absent. The sample carries about 300,000 clones, around 84% recorded once. The receptor comes from a man between 65 and 79 years old with acute or convalescent COVID-19. This chain links TRBV4-3 with TRBJ2-3; tentatively, D is TRBD2 (6 bases). Sequenced input: peripheral blood. CDR3 protein: CASSQQGGADTQYF. In DNA form, the CDR3 reads TGCGCCAGCAGTCAGCAGGGAGGTGCAGATACGCAGTATTTT.